A single sample is the source of the 32 T cell receptor beta chains below, sequenced in a study of T cell clonotyping in hematopoietic cell transplantation. Sequenced by immunoSEQ multiplex PCR; TCRdb stores in-frame clones only, minus some. This table has 55,000 to 70,000 clones, about 94% appearing once. The source material was peripheral blood mononuclear cells. Receptors were obtained from a man aged 50-60 years in good health. Some clones in this sample may be carry-over from other donors' samples.

This rearrangement joins TRBV19 to TRBJ2-5; D possibly corresponds to TRBD2 (5 bases). The V end was cut by 3 bases, the J end by 7 bases, with 12 bases between. The CDR3 sequence is 13 residues long. Germline CDR1 LNHDA, CDR2 SQIVND (reference sequence). The CDR3 reads CASSIGDSGTQYF. In DNA, the CDR3 is TGTGCCAGTAGTATCGGGGATTCCGGGACCCAGTACTTC.

The count of this clone is one. This rearrangement joins TRBV6-1 to TRBJ1-2; no clear D gene. The CDR3 runs 15 residues. The V and J ends lost 0 bases and 8 bases respectively, with 16 bases between them. CDR1 MNHNS and CDR2 SASEGT come from the germline V gene. The DNA of the CDR3 is TGTGCCAGCAGTGAAGCGGCCGCGCCGAAGGAGGGCTACACCTTC. It codes for CASSEAAAPKEGYTF.

The chain employs TRBV5-4 and TRBJ2-2; 7 bases line up with TRBD1. The CDR3 runs to 16 residues. V shed 1 base, J shed 5 bases, and the junction held 8 bases outside the gene matches. Germline V gene data show CDR1 as SGHNT and CDR2 as YYREEE (reference sequence). CDR3: CASSLNPGQLTGELFF. In nucleotides, the CDR3 is TGTGCCAGCAGCTTGAACCCGGGACAGCTTACCGGGGAGCTGTTTTTT.

This clone has a handful of counts. This chain links TRBV11-2 with TRBJ1-5; D call uncertain. Trimming stripped 5 bases from V and 5 bases from J, with 10 bases between. Germline CDR1 and CDR2: SGHAT and FQNNGV. The CDR3 contains 13 residues. CDR3 in amino acids: CASSKTRDQPQHF. The CDR3 DNA is TGTGCCAGCAGCAAAACCAGAGATCAGCCCCAGCATTTT.

The chain uses TRBV28 and TRBJ2-3; TRBD1 matches at 11 bases. Germline trimming cut 3 bases from V and 4 bases from J; bases unmatched to any gene: 6. This CDR3 has 16 residues. The V gene's germline CDR1 is MDHEN and CDR2 SYDVKM. The CDR3 region has the DNA TGTGCCAGCAGTTTGACGGGACAGGGGGTGTCAGATACGCAGTATTTT. Its translation: CASSLTGQGVSDTQYF.

The rearrangement links TRBV4-2 to TRBJ2-7, with D maybe TRBD1 (5 bases). Germline V gene lookup returns CDR1 LGHNA and CDR2 YNFKEQ. The CDR3 is 15 amino acids. V was pared by 1 base and J by 0 bases, with 10 bases between. CDR3 amino acids: CASSQGNGASYEQYF. Here the CDR3 DNA reads TGTGCCAGCAGCCAAGGAAATGGGGCCTCCTACGAGCAGTACTTC.

The chain combines TRBV11-3 with TRBJ1-1, with 7 bases matching TRBD1. Germline V gene lookup returns CDR1 SGHNT and CDR2 YENEEA. The CDR3 is 14 amino acids. The ends lost 4 bases at V and 2 bases at J; junction bases unmatched: 4. The CDR3 loop is CASSSTGINTEAFF. As DNA, the CDR3 is TGTGCCAGCAGCTCGACAGGGATTAACACTGAAGCTTTCTTT.

The rearrangement links TRBV5-1 to TRBJ2-2; possible D gene TRBD1, 6 bases. Germline CDR1 SGHRS, CDR2 YFSETQ. This CDR3 spans 14 amino acids. With 4 bases removed from V and 7 bases from J, the gap between germline ends came to 14 bases. CDR3 in DNA: TGCGCCAGCAGCCCCGTCCAGGGGAACGGGGAGCTGTTTTTT. It codes for CASSPVQGNGELFF.

The V gene is TRBV4-1, the J gene TRBJ1-5; D not certain. The CDR3 has 14 amino acids. V was clipped by 0 bases and J by 3 bases, with 6 bases between them. CDR1 and CDR2 (germline): MGHRA, YSYEKL. The CDR3 region is CASSQEVLNQPQHF. Here the CDR3 DNA reads TGCGCCAGCAGCCAAGAAGTTCTCAATCAGCCCCAGCATTTT.

This sequence joins TRBV29-1 and TRBJ1-5; D is uncertain. Deletions cut 5 bases from V and 8 bases from J, with 13 bases between. The CDR3 totals 12 residues. The germline V gene has CDR1 SQVTM and CDR2 ANQGSEA. This CDR3 is CSVSDANEPQHF. DNA of the CDR3: TGCAGCGTTTCCGATGCAAACGAGCCCCAGCATTTT.

The rearrangement uses TRBV5-1 and TRBJ1-2; D is ambiguous. Germline V CDR1 and CDR2: SGHRS, YFSETQ. This CDR3 is 14 amino acids long. V was trimmed by 4 bases and J by 4 bases, leaving 14 bases between them. The CDR3 coding sequence is TGCGCCAGCAGCGACGGACGGGGTGTCTATGGCTACACCTTC. Translating it yields CASSDGRGVYGYTF.

The V call is TRBV5-6, the J call TRBJ1-2; TRBD1 aligns across 8 bases. The CDR3 is made up of 12 amino acids. J was trimmed by 10 bases and V by 4 bases; bases with no gene match: 6. Germline assignment: CDR1 SGHDT and CDR2 YYEEEE. The CDR3 here is CASSHRTGFYTF. The CDR3, as DNA: TGTGCCAGCAGCCATCGGACAGGGTTCTACACCTTC.

V is TRBV28 and J is TRBJ2-7; TRBD1 matches at 9 bases. The CDR3 is 16 amino acids. Trimming removed 6 bases from V and 7 bases from J; junction bases left unmatched: 16. Germline assignment: CDR1 MDHEN and CDR2 SYDVKM. The CDR3, as DNA: TGTGCCAGCAGCCCTCTCCCCGGGACAGGGAGTGGAGAGCAGTACTTC. This sequence encodes CASSPLPGTGSGEQYF.

This rearrangement joins TRBV18 to TRBJ2-5; the D call may be TRBD1 or TRBD2 (5 bases each). Germline-derived CDR1 and CDR2 are KGHSH and LQKENI. V gave up 0 bases and J gave up 4 bases, with 12 bases separating them. The CDR3 length is 15 residues. The CDR3 DNA reads TGTGCCAGCTCACCACCGACAGCGGCTGGAGAGACCCAGTACTTC. Its translation is CASSPPTAAGETQYF.

The chain uses TRBV28 and TRBJ2-7; D is possibly TRBD1 (6 bases). Trimming removed 4 bases from V and 0 bases from J, with 19 bases in between. This CDR3 has 17 residues. Germline assignment: CDR1 MDHEN and CDR2 SYDVKM. CDR3 in DNA: TGTGCCAGCAGTTCCATCCTCGACAGGCGGAGCTCCTACGAGCAGTACTTC. This gives the protein CASSSILDRRSSYEQYF.

The gene calls are TRBV5-1 and TRBJ1-5; the match to TRBD1 covers 8 bases. Germline-derived CDR1 and CDR2 are SGHRS and YFSETQ. J gave up 8 bases and V 4 bases, and 11 bases lay outside the gene matches. This CDR3 comprises 15 residues. For the CDR3, the DNA is TGCGCCAGCAGCCCTCTCCCGGACAGGGATGAGCCCCAGCATTTT. Translating gives CASSPLPDRDEPQHF.

The V and J genes are TRBV5-1 and TRBJ2-1; 10 bases are shared with TRBD1. With 0 bases clipped from V and 6 bases from J, the junction kept 6 bases outside the gene matches. Germline V gene data show CDR1 as SGHRS and CDR2 as YFSETQ. The CDR3 sequence is 16 residues long. CDR3 amino acids: CASSLADRGQRNEQFF. CDR3 nucleotide sequence: TGCGCCAGCAGCTTGGCCGACAGGGGGCAGCGCAATGAGCAGTTCTTC.

This sequence joins TRBV6-5 and TRBJ1-3; D remains unclear. Germline CDR1 MNHEY, CDR2 SVGAGI. CDR3 size: 11 residues. V was clipped by 4 bases and J by 6 bases, with 4 bases between them. The CDR3 coding sequence is TGTGCCAGCAGTTCGGCAAACACCATATATTTT. Translated: CASSSANTIYF.

CDR3 sequence reads: CATSTRVTGNEQYF. In DNA, the CDR3 is TGTGCCACCAGCACCCGAGTGACAGGGAACGAGCAGTACTTC. V and J are TRBV15 and TRBJ2-7; 7 bases agree with TRBD1. The germline V gene encodes CDR1 LNHNV and CDR2 YYDKDF (reference sequence). V was clipped by 4 bases and J by 5 bases; unmatched bases: 8. The CDR3 spans 14 residues.

V usage is TRBV5-1 and J usage is TRBJ1-1; 9 bases map to TRBD1. The V gene's germline CDR1 is SGHRS and CDR2 YFSETQ. This CDR3 is 17 amino acids long. V gave up 2 bases and J gave up 0 bases; unmatched junction bases: 8. The CDR3 is CASSFQGQGGMNTEAFF. The DNA of the CDR3 is TGCGCCAGCAGCTTCCAGGGACAGGGAGGTATGAACACTGAAGCTTTCTTT.

The CDR3 is CSGGLAGSHNEQFF. The CDR3 region has the DNA TGCAGCGGGGGACTAGCGGGTTCTCACAATGAGCAGTTCTTC. The J gene is TRBJ2-1, the V gene TRBV29-1; TRBD2 agrees at 12 bases. The junction had 6 bases not matched to a gene; V was cut back by 7 bases and J by 5 bases. Germline loops: CDR1 SQVTM, CDR2 ANQGSEA. The CDR3 covers 14 residues.

The CDR3 is CASSSAQDEAFF. Here the CDR3 DNA reads TGTGCCAGCAGTTCGGCACAGGATGAAGCTTTCTTT. The rearrangement links TRBV27 to TRBJ1-1; D possibly corresponds to TRBD1 (5 bases). Trimming cost V 4 bases and J 7 bases, with 10 bases left between them. The CDR3 contains 12 residues. Germline CDR1 is MNHEY and CDR2 is SMNVEV (reference sequence).

This chain uses TRBV27 with TRBJ1-4, with D possibly TRBD1 on 5 matching bases. There are 17 residues in the CDR3. From germline, CDR1 is MNHEY and CDR2 SMNVEV (reference sequence). V was trimmed by 6 bases and J by 0 bases, leaving 17 bases between them. The CDR3 loop reads CASSQDLRGPTNEKLFF. DNA of the CDR3: TGTGCCAGCAGCCAGGACCTCCGGGGCCCAACTAATGAAAAACTGTTTTTT.

The J gene is TRBJ1-4, the V gene TRBV29-1; D is undetermined. Looked up from germline, CDR1 is SQVTM and CDR2 is ANQGSEA. V gave up 3 bases and J gave up 3 bases, with 8 bases separating them. This CDR3 has 13 amino acids. The CDR3 nucleotides read TGCAGCGTTGAGTATGGATCTAATGAAAAACTGTTTTTT. Translating gives CSVEYGSNEKLFF.

The V gene is TRBV7-2, the J gene TRBJ2-1, with D perhaps TRBD1 (6 bases). Per germline, CDR1 SGHTA and CDR2 FQGNSA. The CDR3 length is 14 residues. Trimming cost V 0 bases and J 8 bases, with 11 bases left between them. CDR3 bases: TGTGCCAGCAGCTTAGCCTCAGGGGATTATGAGCAGTTCTTC. It translates to CASSLASGDYEQFF.

V usage is TRBV19 and J usage is TRBJ1-3; possible D gene TRBD1, 6 bases. Trimming took 4 bases from V and 1 from J, leaving 8 bases between them. The length of the CDR3 is 14 residues. The V gene's germline CDR1 is LNHDA and CDR2 SQIVND (reference sequence). The CDR3 loop reads CASSNRASGNTIYF. Here the CDR3 DNA reads TGTGCCAGTAGTAACAGGGCTTCTGGAAACACCATATATTTT.

The V call is TRBV6-5, the J call TRBJ1-3; 7 positions agree with TRBD1. The V and J ends lost 2 bases and 2 bases, in that order; junction bases with no gene match: 0. The CDR3 is made up of 14 amino acids. Germline V CDR1 and CDR2: MNHEY, SVGAGI. This CDR3 reads CASSYQGAGNTIYF. CDR3 in DNA: TGTGCCAGCAGTTACCAGGGGGCTGGAAACACCATATATTTT.

This clone was seen once. This CDR3 reads CASSLMGEGDEKLFF. In nucleotides, the CDR3 is TGTGCCAGCAGTTTAATGGGGGAGGGAGATGAAAAACTGTTTTTT. The chain combines TRBV7-2 with TRBJ1-4, with D tentatively TRBD1 (5 bases). The length of the CDR3 is 15 residues. Trimming shortened V by 6 bases and J by 6 bases, and 17 bases separated the two germline ends. Germline lookup yields CDR1 SGHTA and CDR2 FQGNSA. Based on the CDR3 plus reference TRBV7-2 and TRBJ1-4, the full variable domain is GAGVSQSPSNKVTEKGKDVELRCDPISGHTALYWYRQSLGQGLEFLIYFQGNSAPDKSGLPSDRFSAERTGGSVSTLTIQRTQQEDSAVYLCASSLMGEGDEKLFFGSGTQLSVL.

This chain uses TRBV7-8 with TRBJ2-2, with 9 bases aligning to TRBD2. The CDR3 contains 16 residues. Germline CDR1 and CDR2: SGHVS and FQNEAQ. Trimming cost V 4 bases and J 1 base; bases outside gene matches: 4. Here the CDR3 reads CASSSLAGVNTGELFF. CDR3 in DNA: TGTGCCAGCAGCTCATTAGCGGGAGTGAACACCGGGGAGCTGTTTTTT.

The rearrangement links TRBV19 to TRBJ2-7; a possible D gene is TRBD2 (6 bases). Trimming took off 3 bases at V and 1 base at J, with 31 bases between the two ends. Per the germline V gene, CDR1 is LNHDA and CDR2 is SQIVND (reference sequence). CDR3 length equals 21 residues. The CDR3 sequence: CASSMRFSELLTPAGSYEQYF. The CDR3 DNA follows: TGTGCCAGTAGTATGAGGTTCTCGGAACTACTTACCCCCGCGGGATCCTACGAGCAGTACTTC.

The rearrangement links TRBV30 to TRBJ2-7; TRBD1 is a possible D gene (5 bases). Trimming pared 4 bases from V and 4 bases from J, leaving 17 bases between. Per the germline V gene, CDR1 is GTSNPN and CDR2 is SVGIG (reference sequence). This CDR3 has 14 residues. For the CDR3, the DNA is TGTGCCTGGAAGAACATTGGGGCTGGTTACGAGCAGTACTTC. The encoded protein is CAWKNIGAGYEQYF.

This chain connects TRBV9 to TRBJ2-7; 10 bases fit TRBD2. From germline, CDR1 is SGDLS and CDR2 YYNGEE. J lost 3 bases, V lost 0 bases, and 3 bases had no gene match. The CDR3 covers 15 residues. The CDR3 reads CASSVASSGSYEQYF. CDR3 in DNA: TGTGCCAGCAGCGTAGCGTCTAGCGGGAGCTACGAGCAGTACTTC.